This is a list of T cell receptor beta chains from one sample in a study of identical twins. TCRdb itself ran the 5' RACE reads through MiXCR, one entry per CDR3 protein. Among 500,000 to 550,000 distinct CDR3 sequences listed, under 25% were seen once. The sample also formed part of further work on yellow fever vaccine responses in identical twins.

The sequencing sample was made of CD4+ T cells sorted from blood. These receptors originate from a young woman in good health. Both conserved end residues are trimmed from each CDR3. The D gene is left open where the match is weak.

v_call: TRBV7-9; d_call: TRBD1; cdr3_aa: ASSLGQAANEKLF
v_call: TRBV28; d_call: TRBD2; cdr3_aa: ASRRSGSSEQY
v_call: TRBV20-1; d_call: TRBD2; cdr3_aa: SARTSPNTGELF
v_call: TRBV12-3/TRBV12-4; d_call: TRBD2; cdr3_aa: ASSPYNLAGARETQY
v_call: TRBV3-1; d_call: TRBD1; cdr3_aa: ASSRGQGTYGYT
v_call: TRBV7-9; d_call: -; cdr3_aa: ASSWDTQY
v_call: TRBV19; d_call: TRBD1; cdr3_aa: ASSTAGTGYEQY
v_call: TRBV18; d_call: -; cdr3_aa: ASSPLPNWDTQY
v_call: TRBV2; d_call: TRBD1; cdr3_aa: ASSDDRETGNTIY
v_call: TRBV6-6; d_call: -; cdr3_aa: ASSYAQGSQF
v_call: TRBV28; d_call: TRBD2; cdr3_aa: ASRASGSRIGELF
v_call: TRBV24-1; d_call: -; cdr3_aa: ATSDGLEVDTQY
v_call: TRBV12-3/TRBV12-4; d_call: TRBD2; cdr3_aa: ASSPGLAGGGEQF